One sample yielded the 11 T cell receptor beta chains listed below, sequenced in a study of blood T cell repertoires in COVID-19. Only in-frame clones appear in the TCRdb table, and some are missing; sequencing was by immunoSEQ multiplex PCR. The repertoire has a few hundred thousand clones, about 90% of them found once; the top ten carry around 4.3%. The sample was PBMCs or T cells enriched from blood (not recorded which). The receptors derive from a young woman with acute COVID-19.

This rearrangement joins TRBV6-1 to TRBJ2-5; D is possibly TRBD1 (6 bases). The V end was cut by 1 base, the J end by 4 bases, with 16 bases between. Germline V lookup: CDR1 MNHNS, CDR2 SASEGT. This CDR3 region has 16 residues. The CDR3 nucleotides read TGTGCCAGCAGTGAAGACAGGGTTGGACGAGGAGAGACCCAGTACTTC. Amino acids: CASSEDRVGRGETQYF.

As regards this clone: This same CDR3 is encoded by further DNA sequences in the sample. This chain connects TRBV9 to TRBJ2-5; the match to TRBD2 covers 8 bases. The CDR3 is made up of 14 amino acids. Per germline, CDR1 SGDLS and CDR2 YYNGEE. V was pared by 2 bases and J by 2 bases, with 2 bases of the junction left unmatched. This chain's CDR3 is CASSVGTSQETQYF. CDR3 sequence (DNA): TGTGCCAGCAGCGTCGGGACTAGTCAAGAGACCCAGTACTTC.

This chain connects TRBV3-1 (or the pseudogene TRBV3-2) to TRBJ1-3, with TRBD1 matching 7 bases. The CDR3 has 14 amino acids. The germline CDR1 and CDR2 sequences are LGHDT and YNNKEL (reference sequence). The V and J ends lost 4 bases and 6 bases, in that order; junction bases with no gene match: 6. CDR3 nucleotide sequence: TGTGCCAGCAGCCTGGGGACAGCATCAAACACCATATATTTT. Protein sequence: CASSLGTASNTIYF.

This chain connects TRBV18 to TRBJ2-5, with 10 bases identical to TRBD1. This CDR3 contains 15 residues. Trimming took 3 bases from V and 3 from J; bases not matched to a gene: 4. The germline V gene has CDR1 KGHSH and CDR2 LQKENI. The CDR3 sequence is CASSPRGTGEETQYF. DNA for the CDR3: TGTGCCAGCTCACCTCGGGGGACAGGGGAAGAGACCCAGTACTTC. The whole variable domain, remainder taken from reference TRBV18 and TRBJ2-5, is NAGVMQNPRHLVRRRGQEARLRCSPMKGHSHVYWYRQLPEEGLKFMVYLQKENIIDESGMPKERFSAEFPKEGPSILRIQQVVRGDSAAYFCASSPRGTGEETQYFGPGTRLLVL.

This chain joins TRBV3-1 (or the pseudogene TRBV3-2) and TRBJ2-3, with a possible D match to TRBD1 (6 bases). Per germline, CDR1 LGHDT and CDR2 YNNKEL (reference sequence). Trimming stripped 4 bases from V and 7 bases from J, with 18 bases between. CDR3 length equals 15 residues. CDR3 sequence (DNA): TGTGCCAGCAGCCCGGACCTAGTCAGGGGTCATACGCAGTATTTT. Amino acids: CASSPDLVRGHTQYF.

This chain joins TRBV6-5 and TRBJ1-2; TRBD1 might be the D (5 bases). Between the trimmed V and J ends, which lost 0 bases and 7 bases, there was a span of 15 bases. This CDR3 spans 15 amino acids. Germline V gives CDR1 MNHEY, CDR2 SVGAGI. CDR3 nucleotide sequence: TGTGCCAGCAGTTACTCGTTAGGGGCGGACCGTGGCTACACCTTC. This gives the protein CASSYSLGADRGYTF.

This clone was recorded once. This chain connects TRBV4-1 to TRBJ2-1, with 8 bases fitting TRBD1. The CDR3 runs to 16 residues. The junction had 6 bases not matched to a gene; V was cut back by 3 bases and J by 2 bases. CDR1 and CDR2 (germline): MGHRA, YSYEKL. Here the CDR3 DNA reads TGCGCCAGCAGCCAGGAACCGGGACAGGCCTACAATGAGCAGTTCTTC. It encodes CASSQEPGQAYNEQFF.

This clone appeared once. Here the CDR3 reads CAIGQGLDQPQHF. CDR3 DNA: TGTGCCATCGGGCAGGGACTCGATCAGCCCCAGCATTTT. The gene calls are TRBV10-3 and TRBJ1-5; a weak D match, TRBD1 (5 bases). Germline lookup yields CDR1 ENHRY and CDR2 SYGVKD. V was trimmed by 8 bases and J by 5 bases, leaving 13 bases between them. This CDR3 spans 13 amino acids.

The rearrangement joins TRBV7-8 to TRBJ1-2; weak D call: TRBD1 (6 bases). The germline CDR1 and CDR2 sequences are SGHVS and FQNEAQ. The CDR3 consists of 15 residues. Trimming pared 5 bases from V and 4 bases from J, leaving 17 bases between. The CDR3 is CASSLKWTEGYGYTF. CDR3 in DNA: TGTGCCAGCAGCCTGAAGTGGACAGAAGGCTATGGCTACACCTTC.

The chain uses TRBV18 and TRBJ2-7; D remains ambiguous. With 2 bases removed from V and 3 bases from J, the gap between germline ends came to 8 bases. Germline CDR1 reads KGHSH; CDR2 reads LQKENI. The CDR3 sequence is 13 residues long. In nucleotides, the CDR3 is TGTGCCAGCTCACCAGAGAGGAACTACGAGCAGTACTTC. Amino acids: CASSPERNYEQYF.

On this clone itself: Other DNA sequences from this sample encode an identical CDR3 as well. The chain's CDR3 is CASKTGGDYGYTF. CDR3 nucleotides: TGTGCCAGCAAGACAGGGGGGGACTATGGCTACACCTTC. The chain recombines TRBV27 with TRBJ1-2; TRBD1 matches at 9 bases. CDR3 length equals 13 residues. Germline trimming cut 7 bases from V and 3 bases from J; bases unmatched to any gene: 3. Germline V gene lookup returns CDR1 MNHEY and CDR2 SMNVEV (reference sequence).